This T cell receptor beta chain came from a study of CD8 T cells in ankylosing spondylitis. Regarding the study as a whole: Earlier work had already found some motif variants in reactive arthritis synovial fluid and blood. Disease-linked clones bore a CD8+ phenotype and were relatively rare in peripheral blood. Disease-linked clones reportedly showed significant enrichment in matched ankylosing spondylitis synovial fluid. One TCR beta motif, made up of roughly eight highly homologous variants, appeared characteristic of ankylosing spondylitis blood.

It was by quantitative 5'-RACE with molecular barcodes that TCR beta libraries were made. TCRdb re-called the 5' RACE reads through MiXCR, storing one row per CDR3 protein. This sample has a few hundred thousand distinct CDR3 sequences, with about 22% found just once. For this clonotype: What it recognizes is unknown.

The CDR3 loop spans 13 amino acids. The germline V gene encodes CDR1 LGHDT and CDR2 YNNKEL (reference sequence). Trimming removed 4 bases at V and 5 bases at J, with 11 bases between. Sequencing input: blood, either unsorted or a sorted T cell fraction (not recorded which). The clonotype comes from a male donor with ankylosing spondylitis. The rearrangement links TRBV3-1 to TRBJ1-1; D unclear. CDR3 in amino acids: CASSPEVRTEAFF. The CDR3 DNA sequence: TGTGCCAGCAGCCCGGAGGTGAGGACTGAAGCTTTCTTT.